One sample yielded the 31 T cell receptor beta chains listed below, sequenced in a study of blood T cell repertoires in COVID-19. Libraries were prepared by immunoSEQ multiplex PCR; TCRdb keeps only in-frame clonotypes and omits some of them. This sample yields fewer than 350,000 clones, of which roughly 91% are seen a single time; roughly 2% belongs to the top ten. The sequenced sample was PBMCs or T cells enriched from blood (not recorded which). The receptors shown here come from a woman in her forties with acute COVID-19.

This chain joins TRBV10-3 and TRBJ2-5; 9 bases are shared with TRBD1. V lost 3 bases and J lost 5; bases outside the gene matches: 13. Germline CDR1 and CDR2: ENHRY and SYGVKD. The CDR3 totals 17 residues. CDR3: CAISDPPRQGGMETQYF. CDR3 nucleotides: TGTGCCATCAGTGACCCCCCCCGACAGGGGGGTATGGAGACCCAGTACTTC.

This chain joins TRBV6-4 and TRBJ1-1; tentatively, D is TRBD1 (5 bases). The CDR3 loop spans 13 amino acids. V was shortened by 6 bases and J by 1 base, with 9 bases between the two germline ends. The germline V gene has CDR1 MRHNA and CDR2 SNTAGT. For the CDR3, the DNA is TGTGCCAGCAGCGCGGACACGAACACTGAAGCTTTCTTT. Protein: CASSADTNTEAFF.

The chain is built from TRBV4-3 and TRBJ1-2, with 8 bases fitting TRBD1. The CDR3 has 16 residues. Losses at the gene ends were 2 bases for V and 4 bases for J; bases not matched to a gene: 9. Germline assignment: CDR1 LGHNA and CDR2 YSLEER. Here the CDR3 reads CASSQSRTGIFYGYTF. CDR3 coding DNA: TGCGCCAGCAGCCAAAGTCGGACAGGGATATTCTATGGCTACACCTTC.

This rearrangement joins TRBV29-1 to TRBJ1-2, with D unresolved. Trimming took off 7 bases at V and 8 bases at J, with 20 bases between the two ends. The CDR3 consists of 13 residues. CDR1 is SQVTM and CDR2 is ANQGSEA in the germline V gene. CDR3 nucleotide sequence: TGCAGCGCGGCAGTTGGTCCAACAGACGGCTACACCTTC. This encodes CSAAVGPTDGYTF.

The chain recombines TRBV7-9 with TRBJ1-1; D is uncertain. The CDR3 spans 13 residues. Trimming pared 2 bases from V and 0 bases from J, leaving 4 bases between. Germline assignment: CDR1 SEHNR and CDR2 FQNEAQ (reference sequence). This CDR3 is CASSLPVNTEAFF. In DNA form, the CDR3 reads TGTGCCAGCAGCTTACCGGTGAACACTGAAGCTTTCTTT.

The chain couples TRBV6-5 to TRBJ1-6; tentatively, D is TRBD1 (6 bases). The CDR3 spans 12 residues. The V gene lost 10 bases and the J gene lost 7 bases, with 11 bases spanning the gap. Germline V lookup: CDR1 MNHEY, CDR2 SVGAGI. CDR3 DNA: TGTGCCACCCGACAGGTGAATTCACCCCTCCACTTT. This encodes CATRQVNSPLHF.

This chain connects TRBV11-3 to TRBJ1-1; 9 bases line up with TRBD1. After removal of 7 bases from V and 3 bases from J, the junction contained 3 bases not matched to a gene. Germline values: CDR1 SGHNT, CDR2 YENEEA. This CDR3 is built from 13 residues. The CDR3 DNA reads as TGTGCCAGCACAGACAGGGGGGACACTGAAGCTTTCTTT. Its translation is CASTDRGDTEAFF.

The chain combines TRBV24-1 with TRBJ2-5; possibly TRBD1 for D (5 bases). The germline V gene encodes CDR1 KGHDR and CDR2 SFDVKD. V was trimmed by 1 base and J by 4 bases, leaving 12 bases between them. This CDR3 has 15 residues. This CDR3 reads CATSDFARGGETQYF. The DNA for the CDR3 is TGTGCCACCAGTGATTTTGCTAGGGGTGGAGAGACCCAGTACTTC.

This clone was seen a single time. J is TRBJ2-5 and V is TRBV7-3; D might be TRBD2 (6 bases). The CDR3 contains 13 residues. With 5 bases removed from V and 2 bases from J, the gap between germline ends came to 9 bases. Germline V lookup: CDR1 SGHTA, CDR2 FQGTGA. Written as DNA, the CDR3 is TGTGCCAGCAGCCGGACTATACAAGAGACCCAGTACTTC. Translation: CASSRTIQETQYF.

V gene TRBV7-2 combines with J gene TRBJ2-2, with 8 bases aligning to TRBD2. The CDR3 consists of 13 residues. J gave up 7 bases and V 2 bases, and 0 bases lay outside the gene matches. Per germline, CDR1 SGHTA and CDR2 FQGNSA. CDR3 protein: CASSLREGGELFF. The CDR3 bases are TGTGCCAGCAGCTTACGGGAGGGCGGGGAGCTGTTTTTT.

The chain is built from TRBV24-1 and TRBJ1-2, with D unclear. The CDR3 extends over 14 amino acids. Per germline, CDR1 KGHDR and CDR2 SFDVKD. The V end lost 3 bases, the J end lost 5 bases, and 12 bases lay between the germline ends. The CDR3 here is CATSDNALEYGYTF. For the CDR3, the DNA is TGTGCCACCAGTGATAACGCACTCGAATATGGCTACACCTTC.

J is TRBJ1-4 and V is TRBV11-2; TRBD1 aligns across 7 bases. The CDR3 contains 15 residues. Per the germline V gene, CDR1 is SGHAT and CDR2 is FQNNGV. The V segment lost 0 bases and the J segment 7 bases; nucleotides outside the gene matches: 5. The CDR3 here is CASSLDGTAGEKLFF. CDR3 sequence (DNA): TGTGCCAGCAGCTTAGATGGGACAGCGGGTGAAAAACTGTTTTTT.

The rearrangement uses TRBV18 and TRBJ2-5; 10 bases map to TRBD2. With 6 bases clipped from V and 2 bases from J, the junction kept 6 bases outside the gene matches. The CDR3 totals 15 residues. From germline, CDR1 is KGHSH and CDR2 LQKENI. The CDR3: CASSKAGGRQETQYF. CDR3 nucleotides: TGTGCCAGCTCGAAAGCGGGAGGGAGGCAAGAGACCCAGTACTTC. Filled out from reference TRBV18 and TRBJ2-5, the complete variable domain reads NAGVMQNPRHLVRRRGQEARLRCSPMKGHSHVYWYRQLPEEGLKFMVYLQKENIIDESGMPKERFSAEFPKEGPSILRIQQVVRGDSAAYFCASSKAGGRQETQYFGPGTRLLVL.

This chain uses TRBV19 with TRBJ2-2, with TRBD1 matching 10 bases. Germline V lookup: CDR1 LNHDA, CDR2 SQIVND (reference sequence). The V and J ends lost 3 bases and 1 base, in that order; junction bases with no gene match: 2. This CDR3 region has 16 residues. CDR3 in amino acids: CASSIWDRGNTGELFF. CDR3 DNA: TGTGCCAGTAGTATTTGGGACAGGGGGAACACCGGGGAGCTGTTTTTT.

This clone was counted between two and nine times. V gene TRBV19 combines with J gene TRBJ2-1, with 11 bases identical to TRBD2. Germline values: CDR1 LNHDA, CDR2 SQIVND (reference sequence). V shed 7 bases, J shed 6 bases, and the junction held 5 bases outside the gene matches. The CDR3 has 14 amino acids. This CDR3 is CASKAGLAANEQFF. The CDR3 DNA reads as TGTGCCAGTAAGGCGGGACTAGCGGCCAATGAGCAGTTCTTC.

This sequence joins TRBV19 and TRBJ1-4; the match to TRBD1 covers 8 bases. After removal of 4 bases from V and 7 bases from J, the junction contained 5 bases not matched to a gene. Germline V lookup: CDR1 LNHDA, CDR2 SQIVND (reference sequence). This CDR3 has 14 amino acids. The CDR3 DNA follows: TGTGCCAGTAGTACGGACAGGGTTGGTGAAAAACTGTTTTTT. This gives the protein CASSTDRVGEKLFF. Full variable domain (rest looked up from reference TRBV19 and TRBJ1-4): DGGITQSPKYLFRKEGQNVTLSCEQNLNHDAMYWYRQDPGQGLRLIYYSQIVNDFQKGDIAEGYSVSREKKESFPLTVTSAQKNPTAFYLCASSTDRVGEKLFFGSGTQLSVL.

Only one count was recorded for this clone. The chain couples TRBV6-5 to TRBJ1-2; TRBD1 agrees at 7 bases. CDR3 size: 15 residues. Germline trimming cut 6 bases from V and 4 bases from J; bases unmatched to any gene: 11. Germline values: CDR1 MNHEY, CDR2 SVGAGI. CDR3 sequence: CASRSDRDRSYGYTF. Here the CDR3 DNA reads TGTGCCAGCAGGTCTGACAGGGACCGAAGCTATGGCTACACCTTC.

The chain joins TRBV11-3 to TRBJ1-4; the match to TRBD1 covers 9 bases. The CDR3 is 15 amino acids. V was clipped by 4 bases and J by 7 bases; unmatched bases: 7. CDR1 is SGHNT, CDR2 YENEEA, per germline. In DNA, the CDR3 is TGTGCCAGCAGCTGGAGGACAGGGGAGGCTGAAAAACTGTTTTTT. The encoded protein is CASSWRTGEAEKLFF.

The chain links TRBV3-1 (or the pseudogene TRBV3-2) to TRBJ2-7; D ambiguous. The V end was cut by 0 bases, the J end by 3 bases, with 6 bases between. This CDR3 contains 13 residues. The germline V gene encodes CDR1 LGHDT and CDR2 YNNKEL (reference sequence). The CDR3, as DNA: TGTGCCAGCAGCCAAGATCCCTTCTACGAGCAGTACTTC. It is translated as CASSQDPFYEQYF.

The chain carries TRBV9 and TRBJ2-3, with TRBD1 matching 7 bases. Trimming at V came to 3 bases and at J to 4 bases, leaving 5 bases not matched to a gene. The germline V gene has CDR1 SGDLS and CDR2 YYNGEE. The CDR3 loop spans 14 amino acids. The DNA of the CDR3 is TGTGCCAGCAGCGCACACAGGGGAGCAGATACGCAGTATTTT. It encodes CASSAHRGADTQYF.

The V and J genes are TRBV6-2 or TRBV6-3 and TRBJ1-6, with 7 positions matching TRBD1. The CDR3 contains 16 residues. The J segment lost 6 bases and the V segment lost 2 bases, leaving 7 bases of the junction unmatched. The germline V gene encodes CDR1 MNHEY and CDR2 SVGEGT. The CDR3 DNA sequence: TGTGCCAGCAGTTACCCGAGGCAGGGGGGTAATTCACCCCTCCACTTT. This translates into CASSYPRQGGNSPLHF.

The rearrangement joins TRBV11-2 to TRBJ2-1, with 12 positions matching TRBD2. After removal of 6 bases from V and 8 bases from J, the junction contained 5 bases not matched to a gene. Germline CDR1 and CDR2: SGHAT and FQNNGV. The CDR3 runs 14 residues. The CDR3 region has the DNA TGTGCCAGCAGTAAGACTAGCGGGAGTGATGAGCAGTTCTTC. This sequence encodes CASSKTSGSDEQFF.

The chain employs TRBV9 and TRBJ2-2; 9 nucleotides line up with TRBD2. The CDR3 totals 16 residues. The V segment lost 2 bases and the J segment 6 bases; nucleotides outside the gene matches: 8. CDR1 is SGDLS and CDR2 is YYNGEE in the germline V gene. In DNA form, the CDR3 reads TGTGCCAGCAGCGTTATAGCGGGGGCGGGATCCGGGGAGCTGTTTTTT. It yields the protein CASSVIAGAGSGELFF.

The chain has TRBV7-9 and TRBJ1-1; D unclear. This CDR3 contains 15 residues. Between the trimmed V and J ends, which lost 5 bases and 0 bases, there was a span of 13 bases. Germline CDR1 SEHNR, CDR2 FQNEAQ (reference sequence). In DNA form, the CDR3 reads TGTGCCAGCAGCCTAAGAGGTCAGTTGAACACTGAAGCTTTCTTT. Its protein is CASSLRGQLNTEAFF.

J is TRBJ2-1 and V is TRBV2, with no clear D. This CDR3 has 14 amino acids. V dropped 6 bases and J dropped 7 bases, with 16 bases sitting between them. CDR1 and CDR2 from the germline V gene are SNHLY and FYNNEI. CDR3 DNA: TGTGCCAGCAGAGATAATTCAATCGGGAATGAGCAGTTCTTC. It codes for CASRDNSIGNEQFF.

The CDR3 sequence: CASRLSRGQETQYF. The CDR3 DNA is TGCGCCAGCAGGCTAAGCAGGGGGCAAGAGACCCAGTACTTC. The V gene is TRBV4-1, the J gene TRBJ2-5; 7 bases are shared with TRBD1. CDR3 length: 14 residues. Per the germline V gene, CDR1 is MGHRA and CDR2 is YSYEKL. With 6 bases clipped from V and 2 bases from J, the junction kept 6 bases outside the gene matches.

The genes are TRBV4-1 and TRBJ2-7, with 13 bases identical to TRBD2. This CDR3 comprises 17 residues. With V trimmed by 4 bases and J by 1 base, 7 bases remained unmatched. From germline, CDR1 is MGHRA and CDR2 YSYEKL. CDR3 sequence (DNA): TGCGCCAGCAGCCTGACTAGCGGGGGGTTGTCGTCCTACGAGCAGTACTTC. It codes for CASSLTSGGLSSYEQYF.

This chain uses TRBV7-9 with TRBJ2-1, with 9 bases fitting TRBD2. There are 16 residues in the CDR3. Germline V gene lookup returns CDR1 SEHNR and CDR2 FQNEAQ (reference sequence). After removal of 5 bases from V and 0 bases from J, the junction contained 5 bases not matched to a gene. The CDR3 coding sequence is TGTGCCAGCAGCCCGGGACTAGCCGCCTCCTACAATGAGCAGTTCTTC. Encoded protein: CASSPGLAASYNEQFF.

This chain uses TRBV2 with TRBJ2-1; 12 bases fit TRBD1. CDR1 is SNHLY and CDR2 is FYNNEI in the germline V gene. V dropped 4 bases and J dropped 8; count of bases not matched to a gene: 6. The CDR3 loop spans 15 amino acids. CDR3 nucleotides: TGTGCCAGCAGTGTGGGGACAGGGGGCCGGGATGAGCAGTTCTTC. Its protein is CASSVGTGGRDEQFF.

In its sample, this clone was seen a few times. The V and J genes are TRBV30 and TRBJ1-1, with 9 bases fitting TRBD1. This CDR3 spans 14 amino acids. Per the germline V gene, CDR1 is GTSNPN and CDR2 is SVGIG (reference sequence). V lost 2 bases and J lost 3; bases outside the gene matches: 4. CDR3 DNA: TGTGCCTGGAGTAAAGGACAGGGGTACACTGAAGCTTTCTTT. Its protein is CAWSKGQGYTEAFF.

The rearrangement links TRBV4-2 to TRBJ2-1; D is perhaps TRBD2 (5 bases). Germline V gene sequence: CDR1 LGHNA, CDR2 YNFKEQ. The CDR3 runs to 14 residues. V was cut by 2 bases and J by 7 bases, with 12 bases left in between. Written as DNA, the CDR3 is TGTGCCAGCAGCCAATCGCAGACGGGGAATGAGCAGTTCTTC. This encodes CASSQSQTGNEQFF.